This T cell receptor (beta chain) originates from a study of cytomegalovirus exposure and HLA in healthy donors. About the research overall: Of 398 genotyped donors, around 76% clustered with self-reported Caucasian donors.

Donors sampled were nominally healthy, though unrecorded immune exposures were likely. Regarding this clone: The antigen is not known.

General study points: Certain indistinguishable V segments, among them TRBV6-2 and TRBV6-3, were excluded. The study labeled more than 150 TCR beta chains cytomegalovirus-associated.

The study ran its PCR with 60 Vbeta and 13 Jbeta primers. Profiled with immunoSEQ multiplex PCR; TCRdb holds only in-frame clones, not every one. The table records approximately 160,000 clones, roughly 79% of them present only once. CDR3 length: 14 residues. Germline V gene lookup returns CDR1 SGDLS and CDR2 YYNGEE. The V and J ends lost 3 bases and 4 bases, in that order; junction bases with no gene match: 3. This rearrangement joins TRBV9 to TRBJ2-3, with 9 bases lining up with TRBD2. The TCR comes from a male donor in good health and CMV-seronegative. Sequencing was carried out using PBMCs. Written as DNA, the CDR3 is TGTGCCAGCAGCGCCGGGACTAGCCCAGATACGCAGTATTTT. It specifies CASSAGTSPDTQYF.